The 8 T cell receptor beta chains below were found in one sample sequenced in a study of blood T cell repertoires in COVID-19. Sequencing used immunoSEQ multiplex PCR; TCRdb keeps in-frame clones, though not all of them. This table holds approximately 47,000 clones, 90% found once. Sequenced input: peripheral blood. These receptors were collected from a man between 70 and 80 years old with active COVID-19.

About this clone itself: One junction end does not reproduce the germline sequence, and a read error may be involved. The J gene is TRBJ2-5, the V gene TRBV7-7, with 7 bases identical to TRBD2. The CDR3 consists of 13 residues. The V gene's germline CDR1 is SSHAT and CDR2 FNYEAQ (reference sequence). The CDR3 here is CASSSMGGETQYF. The CDR3 nucleotides are TGTGCTAGCAGCTCAATGGGGGGGGAGACCCAGTACTTC.

The V gene is TRBV18, the J gene TRBJ2-5; D is undetermined. Germline V gives CDR1 KGHSH, CDR2 LQKENI. V was shortened by 2 bases and J by 2 bases, with 6 bases between the two germline ends. The CDR3 is made up of 13 amino acids. In nucleotides, the CDR3 is TGTGCCAGCTCACCAAACACGCAAGAGACCCAGTACTTC. Its protein is CASSPNTQETQYF.

V usage is TRBV28 and J usage is TRBJ2-1, with a possible D match to TRBD2 (5 bases). Germline-derived CDR1 and CDR2 are MDHEN and SYDVKM. This CDR3 has 15 amino acids. V shed 5 bases and J shed 0 bases, with 11 bases lying between them. CDR3 bases: TGTGCCAGCAGTCCTAGCTTGCGCTCCTACAATGAGCAGTTCTTC. This translates into CASSPSLRSYNEQFF.

The V gene is TRBV29-1, the J gene TRBJ2-5; D might be TRBD2 (6 bases). The CDR3 spans 14 residues. V was clipped by 6 bases and J by 0 bases, with 14 bases between them. CDR1 SQVTM and CDR2 ANQGSEA come from the germline V gene. The CDR3: CSVLARLYQETQYF. DNA of the CDR3: TGCAGCGTCCTAGCGCGACTGTACCAAGAGACCCAGTACTTC.

CDR3 nucleotide sequence: TGTGCCACCAAGGGAGGCGGGAGCGGTTACGAGCAGTACTTC. The encoded protein is CATKGGGSGYEQYF. The V and J genes are TRBV6-5 and TRBJ2-7, with 7 bases aligning to TRBD2. J was trimmed by 4 bases and V by 10 bases; bases with no gene match: 13. This CDR3 contains 14 residues. Germline V gene data show CDR1 as MNHEY and CDR2 as SVGAGI.

The rearrangement joins TRBV5-1 to TRBJ2-5, with 12 bases matching TRBD2. The V gene end was trimmed by 4 bases and the J gene end by 0 bases; junction bases not matched to a gene: 4. Germline CDR1 SGHRS, CDR2 YFSETQ. The CDR3 length is 16 residues. The CDR3 here is CASSLGTSGYQETQYF. The CDR3 DNA is TGCGCCAGCAGCCTCGGGACTAGCGGGTACCAAGAGACCCAGTACTTC.

The chain links TRBV14 to TRBJ2-1, with 10 bases fitting TRBD2. The CDR3 is made up of 16 amino acids. Germline V lookup: CDR1 SGHDN, CDR2 FVKESK. J was trimmed by 5 bases and V by 4 bases; bases with no gene match: 8. This chain's CDR3 is CASSPSGLAGDNEQFF. CDR3 coding DNA: TGTGCCAGCAGCCCCAGTGGGCTAGCGGGGGACAATGAGCAGTTCTTC.

The V call is TRBV6-6, the J call TRBJ1-1; 7 bases align to TRBD1. The V segment lost 5 bases and the J segment 4 bases; nucleotides outside the gene matches: 13. Germline loops: CDR1 MNHNY, CDR2 SVGAGI (reference sequence). The CDR3 is 16 residues long. The CDR3 region has the DNA TGTGCCAGCAGTCCACAGACAGGGAGCCTACTCACTGAAGCTTTCTTT. Its protein product is CASSPQTGSLLTEAFF.